Presented here are 17 T cell receptor beta chains from one specimen sequenced in a study of shared clonotypes between healthy human individuals. Generated by immunoSEQ multiplex PCR, the TCRdb table keeps only in-frame clones and is missing some. There are over 950,000 clones in the sample; roughly 80% occur only once, and 0.7% to 0.95% lies in the top ten. Sequencing used memory CD4+ T cells from PBMCs. The subset is: CD45RA-negative fraction. The receptor set was obtained from a young man in good health. Some clones in this sample may be carry-over from other donors' samples.

Turning to this clone: The same CDR3 also results from other DNA sequences found in this sample. J is TRBJ2-1 and V is TRBV6-1; 9 bases agree with TRBD2. Germline-derived CDR1 and CDR2 are MNHNS and SASEGT. This CDR3 has 15 residues. The J segment lost 0 bases and the V segment lost 5 bases, leaving 2 bases of the junction unmatched. CDR3 bases: TGTGCCAGCAGTCTTAGCGGGAGCTCCTACAATGAGCAGTTCTTC. Its protein is CASSLSGSSYNEQFF.

The chain couples TRBV5-1 to TRBJ2-1; TRBD2 aligns across 16 bases. The germline gives CDR1 SGHRS, CDR2 YFSETQ. The CDR3 runs 19 residues. V shed 3 bases, J shed 4 bases, and the junction held 10 bases outside the gene matches. This CDR3 is CASSWGLAGGLLGYNEQFF. CDR3 coding DNA: TGCGCCAGCAGCTGGGGACTAGCGGGAGGGCTTTTAGGGTACAATGAGCAGTTCTTC.

The V call is TRBV27, the J call TRBJ2-1; D ambiguous. V shed 3 bases and J shed 4 bases, with 13 bases lying between them. Germline CDR1 and CDR2: MNHEY and SMNVEV (reference sequence). The length of the CDR3 is 15 residues. The CDR3 here is CASSFMGFKYNEQFF. Written as DNA, the CDR3 is TGTGCCAGCAGTTTTATGGGGTTCAAATACAATGAGCAGTTCTTC.

V gene TRBV28 combines with J gene TRBJ2-7, with 12 bases that match TRBD1. V shed 6 bases, J shed 3 bases, and the junction held 6 bases outside the gene matches. The CDR3 loop spans 15 amino acids. Per germline, CDR1 MDHEN and CDR2 SYDVKM. Here the CDR3 DNA reads TGTGCCAGCAGGGCCGGGACAGGGGGCTACTACGAGCAGTACTTC. Its protein product is CASRAGTGGYYEQYF.

This sequence joins TRBV28 and TRBJ2-1; 13 bases agree with TRBD2. Germline assignment: CDR1 MDHEN and CDR2 SYDVKM. The CDR3 is 16 residues long. The ends lost 5 bases at V and 6 bases at J; junction bases unmatched: 7. The CDR3 sequence is CASSRTLAGGRNEQFF. CDR3 nucleotides: TGTGCCAGCAGTCGAACACTAGCGGGAGGGCGCAATGAGCAGTTCTTC.

The V gene is TRBV5-1, the J gene TRBJ2-7; TRBD1 matches at 11 bases. Trimming removed 7 bases from V and 3 bases from J; junction bases left unmatched: 3. CDR3 length equals 13 residues. Germline CDR1 reads SGHRS; CDR2 reads YFSETQ. For the CDR3, the DNA is TGCGCCAGCGGACAGGGGGCGGGCTACGAGCAGTACTTC. Encoded protein: CASGQGAGYEQYF.

This chain uses TRBV5-1 with TRBJ1-1; tentative D call: TRBD1 (5 bases). Germline values: CDR1 SGHRS, CDR2 YFSETQ. This CDR3 spans 14 amino acids. Between the trimmed V and J ends, which lost 9 bases and 1 base, there was a span of 16 bases. The CDR3 is CATKDRPENTEAFF. The CDR3 coding sequence is TGCGCCACCAAAGACAGACCCGAGAACACTGAAGCTTTCTTT.

The chain has TRBV6-1 and TRBJ2-3, with D possibly being TRBD1 or TRBD2 (5 bases each). This CDR3 is 16 amino acids long. Germline values: CDR1 MNHNS, CDR2 SASEGT. Trimming took off 2 bases at V and 0 bases at J, with 12 bases between the two ends. Written as DNA, the CDR3 is TGTGCCAGCAGTGAATGGGGGAGCAGTAGCACAGATACGCAGTATTTT. This translates into CASSEWGSSSTDTQYF.

The V call is TRBV7-6, the J call TRBJ1-1; D might be TRBD1 (6 bases). The CDR3 loop spans 12 amino acids. Deletions cut 5 bases from V and 11 bases from J, with 15 bases between. The germline V gene encodes CDR1 SGHVS and CDR2 FNYEAQ. Here the CDR3 reads CASSPGEGRAFF. The CDR3 DNA reads as TGTGCCAGCAGCCCAGGGGAGGGGAGGGCTTTCTTT. Supplemented by reference TRBV7-6 and TRBJ1-1, the full variable domain reads GAGVSQSPRYKVTKRGQDVALRCDPISGHVSLYWYRQALGQGPEFLTYFNYEAQQDKSGLPNDRFSAERPEGSISTLTIQRTEQRDSAMYRCASSPGEGRAFFGQGTRLTVV.

The J gene is TRBJ2-5, the V gene TRBV7-9; TRBD1 aligns across 10 bases. This CDR3 is 15 amino acids long. V dropped 3 bases and J dropped 5; count of bases not matched to a gene: 6. The germline gives CDR1 SEHNR, CDR2 FQNEAQ (reference sequence). The CDR3 DNA follows: TGTGCCAGCAGCTTTTCCGGGACAGGGGACGAGACCCAGTACTTC. Protein: CASSFSGTGDETQYF.

This clone is a singleton in its sample. The same CDR3 arises from other DNA sequences in this sample as well. This sequence joins TRBV25-1 and TRBJ1-3; D is perhaps TRBD1 (6 bases). Trimming removed 6 bases from V and 1 base from J, with 10 bases in between. Germline CDR1 reads MGHDK; CDR2 reads SYGVNS. CDR3 length equals 14 residues. The CDR3 protein is CASRGTGSGNTIYF. In DNA, the CDR3 is TGTGCCAGCAGGGGAACAGGGTCTGGAAACACCATATATTTT.

V and J are TRBV20-1 and TRBJ1-1; D ambiguous. V dropped 4 bases and J dropped 7 bases, with 7 bases sitting between them. Germline V gene lookup returns CDR1 DFQATT and CDR2 SNEGSKA (reference sequence). The CDR3 totals 10 residues. CDR3 sequence (DNA): TGCAGTGCTAAGAGGATTGAAGCTTTCTTT. It specifies CSAKRIEAFF.

The chain carries TRBV2 and TRBJ2-1; 9 bases line up with TRBD2. Germline CDR1 reads SNHLY; CDR2 reads FYNNEI. CDR3 size: 15 residues. Trimming took 6 bases from V and 3 from J; bases not matched to a gene: 6. DNA of the CDR3: TGTGCCAGCAGAGGAGCGGGAGGAAGCTACAATGAGCAGTTCTTC. It yields the protein CASRGAGGSYNEQFF.

The rearrangement uses TRBV7-2 and TRBJ2-1; TRBD2 matches at 10 bases. CDR3 size: 17 residues. Germline V lookup: CDR1 SGHTA, CDR2 FQGNSA. V was clipped by 1 base and J by 8 bases; unmatched bases: 11. CDR3 DNA: TGTGCCAGCAGCTTAGGGCTAGCGGGAGAGTATAACGATGAGCAGTTCTTC. It is translated as CASSLGLAGEYNDEQFF.

The rearrangement links TRBV2 to TRBJ1-5; 8 nucleotides agree with TRBD1. V dropped 5 bases and J dropped 8; count of bases not matched to a gene: 11. The germline gives CDR1 SNHLY, CDR2 FYNNEI. The CDR3 consists of 15 residues. The CDR3 DNA follows: TGTGCCAGCAGTCCCCAAACAGGGGGTGGTGAGCCCCAGCATTTT. It translates to CASSPQTGGGEPQHF.

This chain uses TRBV20-1 with TRBJ2-5, with unresolved D. V was pared by 4 bases and J by 0 bases, with 3 bases between. This CDR3 comprises 11 residues. CDR1 and CDR2 (germline): DFQATT, SNEGSKA (reference sequence). CDR3 residues: CSAIHQETQYF. CDR3 bases: TGCAGTGCTATCCACCAAGAGACCCAGTACTTC.

The V gene is TRBV28, the J gene TRBJ1-6, with a possible D match to TRBD1 (5 bases). The V gene lost 7 bases and the J gene lost 7 bases, with 11 bases spanning the gap. CDR1 MDHEN and CDR2 SYDVKM come from the germline V gene. This CDR3 is 13 amino acids long. CDR3 loop: CASNGGNNSPLHF. As DNA, the CDR3 is TGTGCCAGCAATGGGGGGAACAATTCACCCCTCCACTTT.